This T cell receptor beta chain was documented in a study of blood T cell repertoires in COVID-19. The CDR3 consists of 13 residues. The V and J ends lost 10 bases and 0 bases respectively, with 11 bases between them. Profiled with immunoSEQ multiplex PCR; TCRdb holds only in-frame clones, not every one. The sample includes about 86,000 clones, 85% of them seen just once. Material for sequencing was peripheral blood. The chain employs TRBV12-3 or TRBV12-4 and TRBJ2-3, with D tentatively TRBD2 (6 bases). The TCR originated in a man between 50 and 59 years old with acute or convalescent COVID-19. The CDR3 nucleotides read TGTGCCAAGCGGGTGGCTAGCACAGATACGCAGTATTTT. Translating gives CAKRVASTDTQYF.